The present T cell receptor beta chain was sequenced within a study of T cell responses to AZD1222 COVID-19 vaccine. A note on this clone: Other DNA sequences within the sample encode an identical CDR3.

This CDR3 is 13 amino acids long. From germline, CDR1 is MNHEY and CDR2 SMNVEV (reference sequence). V was shortened by 2 bases and J by 1 base, with 5 bases between the two germline ends. TCRdb keeps only in-frame clones here, not all; method: immunoSEQ multiplex PCR. Of several thousand clones in the sample, over 75% were seen once. This specimen was peripheral blood, taken 28 days after the second AZD1222 dose. The J gene is TRBJ1-1, the V gene TRBV27; no reliable D call. The receptor was isolated from an adult who received the AZD1222 COVID-19 vaccine. The DNA for the CDR3 is TGTGCCAGCAGTTTAAAAGGGAACACTGAAGCTTTCTTT. This gives the protein CASSLKGNTEAFF.